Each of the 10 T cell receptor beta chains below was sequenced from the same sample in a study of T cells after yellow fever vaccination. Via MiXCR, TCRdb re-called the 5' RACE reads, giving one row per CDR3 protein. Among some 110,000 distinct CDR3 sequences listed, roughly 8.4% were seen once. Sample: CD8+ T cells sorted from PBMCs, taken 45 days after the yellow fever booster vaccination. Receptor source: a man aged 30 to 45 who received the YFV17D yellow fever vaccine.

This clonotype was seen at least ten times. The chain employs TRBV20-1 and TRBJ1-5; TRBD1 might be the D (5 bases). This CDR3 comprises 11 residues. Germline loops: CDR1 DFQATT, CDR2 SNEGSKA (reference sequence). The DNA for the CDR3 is TGCAGCGCGTTGGGGGTACAGCCCCAGCATTTT. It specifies CSALGVQPQHF.

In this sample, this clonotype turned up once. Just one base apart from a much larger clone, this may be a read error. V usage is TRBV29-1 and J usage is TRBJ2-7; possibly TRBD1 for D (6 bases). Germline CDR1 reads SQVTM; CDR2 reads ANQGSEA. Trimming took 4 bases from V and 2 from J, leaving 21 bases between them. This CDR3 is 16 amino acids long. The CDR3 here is CSVGGHPVRGAYEQYF. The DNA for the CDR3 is TGCAGCGTTGGGGGACACCCCGTGAGGGGTGCCTACGAGCAGTACTTC.

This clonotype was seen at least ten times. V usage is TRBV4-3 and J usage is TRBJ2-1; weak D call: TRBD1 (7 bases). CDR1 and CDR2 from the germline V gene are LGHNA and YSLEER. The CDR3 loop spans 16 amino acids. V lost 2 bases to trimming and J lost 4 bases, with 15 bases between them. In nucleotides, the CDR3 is TGCGCCAGCAGCCAACAGGGGGGACCCCCTTACAATGAGCAGTTCTTC. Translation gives CASSQQGGPPYNEQFF.

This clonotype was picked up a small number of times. The CDR3 reads CASRGLAGGIHETQYF. CDR3 nucleotides: TGTGCCAGCAGAGGTTTAGCGGGAGGTATACATGAGACCCAGTACTTC. This chain joins TRBV6-1 and TRBJ2-5; 10 nucleotides match TRBD2. Germline V gives CDR1 MNHNS, CDR2 SASEGT. Trimming removed 6 bases from V and 5 bases from J; junction bases left unmatched: 12. The CDR3 is 16 residues long.

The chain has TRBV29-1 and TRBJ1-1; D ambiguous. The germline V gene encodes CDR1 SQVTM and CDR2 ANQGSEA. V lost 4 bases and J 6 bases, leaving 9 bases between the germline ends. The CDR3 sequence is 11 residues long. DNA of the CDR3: TGCAGCGTTGCCCGGGTCGCTGAAGCTTTCTTT. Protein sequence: CSVARVAEAFF.

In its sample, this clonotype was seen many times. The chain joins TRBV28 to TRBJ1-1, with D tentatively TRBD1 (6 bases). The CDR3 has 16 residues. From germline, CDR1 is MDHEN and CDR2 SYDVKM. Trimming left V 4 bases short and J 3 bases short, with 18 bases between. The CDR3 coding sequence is TGTGCCAGCAGTTCCAACAGGGTCGGGAGGGACACTGAAGCTTTCTTT. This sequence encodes CASSSNRVGRDTEAFF.

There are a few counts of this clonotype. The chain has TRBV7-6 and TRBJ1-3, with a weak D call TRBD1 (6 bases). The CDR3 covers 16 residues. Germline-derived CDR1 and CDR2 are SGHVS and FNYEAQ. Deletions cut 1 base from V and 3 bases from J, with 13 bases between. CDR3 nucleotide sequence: TGTGCCAGCAGCTTAGGGTGGGGGCTCAGTGGAAACACCATATATTTT. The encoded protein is CASSLGWGLSGNTIYF. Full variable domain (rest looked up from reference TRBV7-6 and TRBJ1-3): GAGVSQSPRYKVTKRGQDVALRCDPISGHVSLYWYRQALGQGPEFLTYFNYEAQQDKSGLPNDRFSAERPEGSISTLTIQRTEQRDSAMYRCASSLGWGLSGNTIYFGEGSWLTVV.

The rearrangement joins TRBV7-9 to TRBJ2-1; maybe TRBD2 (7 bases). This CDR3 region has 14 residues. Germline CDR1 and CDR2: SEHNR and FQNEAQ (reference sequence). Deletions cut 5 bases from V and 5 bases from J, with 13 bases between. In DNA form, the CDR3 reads TGTGCCAGCAGCGGAGGGGGGGGGGACAATGAGCAGTTCTTC. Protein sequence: CASSGGGGDNEQFF.

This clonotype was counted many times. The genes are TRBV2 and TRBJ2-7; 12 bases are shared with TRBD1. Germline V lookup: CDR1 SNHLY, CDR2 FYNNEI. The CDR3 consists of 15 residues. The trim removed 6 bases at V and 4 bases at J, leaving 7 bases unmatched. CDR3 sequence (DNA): TGTGCCAGCAGGGGGACAGGGGGCGCTTGGTACGAGCAGTACTTC. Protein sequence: CASRGTGGAWYEQYF.

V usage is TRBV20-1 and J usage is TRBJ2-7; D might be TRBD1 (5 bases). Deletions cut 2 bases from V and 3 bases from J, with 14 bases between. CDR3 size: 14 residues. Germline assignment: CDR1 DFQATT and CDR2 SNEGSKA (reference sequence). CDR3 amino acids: CSARIRDRYYEQYF. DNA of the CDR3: TGCAGTGCTAGAATCAGAGACAGATACTACGAGCAGTACTTC.